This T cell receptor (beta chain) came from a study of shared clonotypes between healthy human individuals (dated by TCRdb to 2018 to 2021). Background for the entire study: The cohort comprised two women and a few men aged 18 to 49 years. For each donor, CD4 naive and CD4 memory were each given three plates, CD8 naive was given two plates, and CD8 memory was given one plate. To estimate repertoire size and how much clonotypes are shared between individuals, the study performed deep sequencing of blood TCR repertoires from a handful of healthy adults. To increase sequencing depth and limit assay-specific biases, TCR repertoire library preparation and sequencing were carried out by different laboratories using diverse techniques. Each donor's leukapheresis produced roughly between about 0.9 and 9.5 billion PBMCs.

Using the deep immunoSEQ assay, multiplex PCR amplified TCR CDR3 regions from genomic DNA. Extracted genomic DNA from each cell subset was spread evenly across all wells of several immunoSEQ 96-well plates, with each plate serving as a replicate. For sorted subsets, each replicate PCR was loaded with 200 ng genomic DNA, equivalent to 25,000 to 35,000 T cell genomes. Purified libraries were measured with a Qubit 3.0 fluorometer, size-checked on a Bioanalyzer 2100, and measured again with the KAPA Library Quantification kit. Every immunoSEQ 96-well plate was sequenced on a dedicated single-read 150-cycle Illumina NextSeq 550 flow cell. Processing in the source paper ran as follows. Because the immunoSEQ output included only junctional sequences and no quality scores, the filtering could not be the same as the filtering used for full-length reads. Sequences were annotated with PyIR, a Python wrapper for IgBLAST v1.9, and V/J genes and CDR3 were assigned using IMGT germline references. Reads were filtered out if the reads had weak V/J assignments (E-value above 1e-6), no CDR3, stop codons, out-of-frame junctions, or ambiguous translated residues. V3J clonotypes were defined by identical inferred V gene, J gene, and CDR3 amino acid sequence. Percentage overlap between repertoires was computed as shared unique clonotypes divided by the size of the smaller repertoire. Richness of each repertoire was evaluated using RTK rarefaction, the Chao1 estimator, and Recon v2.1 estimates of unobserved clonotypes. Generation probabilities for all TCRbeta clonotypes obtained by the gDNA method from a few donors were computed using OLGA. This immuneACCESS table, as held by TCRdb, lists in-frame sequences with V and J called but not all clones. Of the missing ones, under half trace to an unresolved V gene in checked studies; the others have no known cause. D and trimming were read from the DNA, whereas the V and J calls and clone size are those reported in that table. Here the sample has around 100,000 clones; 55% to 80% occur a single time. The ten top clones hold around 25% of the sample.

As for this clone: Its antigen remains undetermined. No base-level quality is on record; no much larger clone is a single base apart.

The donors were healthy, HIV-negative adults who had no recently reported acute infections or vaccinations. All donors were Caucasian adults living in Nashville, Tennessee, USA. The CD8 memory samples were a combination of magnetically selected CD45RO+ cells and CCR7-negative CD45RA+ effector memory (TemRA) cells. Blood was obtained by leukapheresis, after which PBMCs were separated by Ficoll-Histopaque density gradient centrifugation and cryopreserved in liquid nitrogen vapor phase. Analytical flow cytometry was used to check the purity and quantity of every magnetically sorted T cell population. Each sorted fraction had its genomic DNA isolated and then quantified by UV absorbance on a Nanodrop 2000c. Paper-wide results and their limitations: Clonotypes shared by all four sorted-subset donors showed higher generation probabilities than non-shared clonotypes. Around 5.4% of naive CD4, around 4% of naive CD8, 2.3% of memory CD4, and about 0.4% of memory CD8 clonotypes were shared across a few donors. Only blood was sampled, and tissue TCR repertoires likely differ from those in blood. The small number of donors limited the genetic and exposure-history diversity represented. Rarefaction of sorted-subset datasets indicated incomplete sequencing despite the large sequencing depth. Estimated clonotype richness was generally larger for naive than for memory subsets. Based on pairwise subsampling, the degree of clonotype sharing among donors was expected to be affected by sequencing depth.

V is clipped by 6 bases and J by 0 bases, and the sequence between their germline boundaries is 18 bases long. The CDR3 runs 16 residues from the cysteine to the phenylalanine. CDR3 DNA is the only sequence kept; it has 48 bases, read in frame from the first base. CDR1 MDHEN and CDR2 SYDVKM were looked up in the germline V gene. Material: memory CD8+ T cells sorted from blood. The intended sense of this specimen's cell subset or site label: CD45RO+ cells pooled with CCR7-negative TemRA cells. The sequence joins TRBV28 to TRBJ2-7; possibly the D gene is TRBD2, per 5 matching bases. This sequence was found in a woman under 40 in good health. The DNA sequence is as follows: TGTGCCAGCAGCAGCGGTCGGGGAGCAGTCTCCTACGAGCAGTACTTC. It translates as CASSSGRGAVSYEQYF.